This passage covers 20 T cell receptor beta chains from one sample sequenced in a study of blood T cell repertoires in COVID-19. The repertoire was sequenced with immunoSEQ multiplex PCR; TCRdb's copy has only in-frame clones and lacks some. Among around 170,000 clones listed, 84% were seen once. Sequenced sample: PBMCs or T cells enriched from blood (not recorded which). These receptors all stem from a man aged 50-60 years who had recovered from COVID-19.

V and J are TRBV5-1 and TRBJ2-1; 7 bases are shared with TRBD2. This CDR3 region has 14 residues. V shed 4 bases and J 2 bases; nucleotides not matched to a gene: 3. CDR1 and CDR2 (germline): SGHRS, YFSETQ. The CDR3 DNA reads TGCGCCAGCAGCGGGGGGGGACCCTACAATGAGCAGTTCTTC. It translates to CASSGGGPYNEQFF.

This rearrangement joins TRBV7-2 to TRBJ2-5, with TRBD1 matching over 10 bases. Germline CDR1 SGHTA, CDR2 FQGNSA. V lost 5 bases, J lost 6 bases, and 6 bases stayed unmatched. The CDR3 has 14 amino acids. The CDR3 DNA follows: TGTGCCAGCAGCATGGACAGGGGGGCCAAGACCCAGTACTTC. Encoded protein: CASSMDRGAKTQYF. Based on the CDR3 plus reference TRBV7-2 and TRBJ2-5, the full variable domain is GAGVSQSPSNKVTEKGKDVELRCDPISGHTALYWYRQSLGQGLEFLIYFQGNSAPDKSGLPSDRFSAERTGGSVSTLTIQRTQQEDSAVYLCASSMDRGAKTQYFGPGTRLLVL.

The J gene is TRBJ1-1, the V gene TRBV7-2; D call uncertain. Germline V gives CDR1 SGHTA, CDR2 FQGNSA. The CDR3 is made up of 11 amino acids. V was pared by 2 bases and J by 11 bases, with 9 bases between. Here the CDR3 DNA reads TGTGCCAGCAGCTTAATATCGGGGGCTTTCTTT. This encodes CASSLISGAFF.

This rearrangement joins TRBV5-1 to TRBJ2-6; 7 positions match TRBD1. Unmatched junction bases numbered 7, after V lost 1 base and J lost 0 bases. The CDR3 contains 18 residues. CDR1 and CDR2 from the germline V gene are SGHRS and YFSETQ. CDR3 sequence (DNA): TGCGCCAGCAGCTTGAAGACAGGGCGAAGCTCTGGGGCCAACGTCCTGACTTTC. Its protein is CASSLKTGRSSGANVLTF.

V usage is TRBV5-1 and J usage is TRBJ2-3, with TRBD2 identical over 10 bases. The V segment lost 0 bases and the J segment 1 base; nucleotides outside the gene matches: 5. CDR3 length equals 17 residues. Looked up from germline, CDR1 is SGHRS and CDR2 is YFSETQ. The CDR3: CASSLGTTSGGTDTQYF. In DNA, the CDR3 is TGCGCCAGCAGCTTGGGGACAACTAGCGGGGGCACAGATACGCAGTATTTT.

This clone appeared a single time. The chain employs TRBV12-3 or TRBV12-4 and TRBJ1-2; tentatively, D is TRBD1 (5 bases). The CDR3 has 13 residues. Trimming took off 7 bases at V and 4 bases at J, with 13 bases between the two ends. The CDR3 is CASNRGGIYGYTF. CDR3 sequence (DNA): TGTGCCAGCAACCGCGGGGGGATCTATGGCTACACCTTC.

The chain recombines TRBV25-1 with TRBJ2-1, with TRBD2 matching over 14 bases. CDR3 size: 16 residues. The ends lost 4 bases at V and 3 bases at J; junction bases unmatched: 2. Germline-derived CDR1 and CDR2 are MGHDK and SYGVNS. In DNA, the CDR3 is TGTGCCAGCAGTGGACTAGCGGGGGGGCTCTACAATGAGCAGTTCTTC. Protein: CASSGLAGGLYNEQFF. The variable domain in full, completed from reference TRBV25-1 and TRBJ2-1, reads EADIYQTPRYLVIGTGKKITLECSQTMGHDKMYWYQQDPGMELHLIHYSYGVNSTEKGDLSSESTVSRIRTEHFPLTLESARPSHTSQYLCASSGLAGGLYNEQFFGPGTRLTVL.

This clone appeared once. V usage is TRBV5-4 and J usage is TRBJ2-5, with 11 bases lining up with TRBD2. J was trimmed by 4 bases and V by 0 bases; bases with no gene match: 5. The CDR3 extends over 16 amino acids. The germline V gene encodes CDR1 SGHNT and CDR2 YYREEE (reference sequence). The CDR3 protein is CASSLELAGAGETQYF. Here the CDR3 DNA reads TGTGCCAGCAGCTTGGAACTAGCGGGGGCGGGAGAGACCCAGTACTTC.

The CDR3 spells CASTTGSSTGELFF. Written as DNA, the CDR3 is TGTGCCAGCACCACTGGTTCGAGCACCGGGGAGCTGTTTTTT. The V and J genes are TRBV5-8 and TRBJ2-2; D unresolved. The ends were cut back, 6 bases at V and 4 bases at J, with 13 bases in the middle. CDR1 is SGHTS and CDR2 is YDEGEE in the germline V gene. This CDR3 comprises 14 residues.

The rearrangement joins TRBV7-9 to TRBJ2-2, with D perhaps matching TRBD2 (7 bases). The CDR3 covers 15 residues. Trimming shortened V by 5 bases and J by 3 bases, and 13 bases separated the two germline ends. Germline values: CDR1 SEHNR, CDR2 FQNEAQ (reference sequence). CDR3: CASSQSGGDTGELFF. The CDR3 DNA reads as TGTGCCAGCAGCCAATCGGGGGGCGACACCGGGGAGCTGTTTTTT.

The chain is built from TRBV9 and TRBJ1-3, with D possibly TRBD1 on 6 matching bases. Per the germline V gene, CDR1 is SGDLS and CDR2 is YYNGEE. The CDR3 consists of 15 residues. V lost 0 bases and J lost 2, with 9 bases in between. The CDR3 loop is CASSVDPGAGNTIYF. CDR3 in DNA: TGTGCCAGCAGCGTAGACCCAGGGGCTGGAAACACCATATATTTT.

The V and J genes are TRBV29-1 and TRBJ1-1; D is possibly TRBD1 (5 bases). The CDR3 extends over 15 amino acids. V was clipped by 4 bases and J by 0 bases, with 15 bases between them. Germline lookup yields CDR1 SQVTM and CDR2 ANQGSEA. The CDR3 DNA reads as TGCAGCGTTGCGATGGGGCGGGGGTTGAACACTGAAGCTTTCTTT. It encodes CSVAMGRGLNTEAFF.

The V gene is TRBV27, the J gene TRBJ1-2; D is unresolved. The length of the CDR3 is 15 residues. V lost 4 bases, J lost 8 bases, and 20 bases lay in between. Germline V lookup: CDR1 MNHEY, CDR2 SMNVEV (reference sequence). Here the CDR3 DNA reads TGTGCCAGCAGTTCGAGGGCCTATTTACCACAGGGCTACACCTTC. Translating it yields CASSSRAYLPQGYTF.

The chain links TRBV4-3 to TRBJ2-1, with D perhaps TRBD1 (6 bases). Germline CDR1 and CDR2: LGHNA and YSLEER. The V end was cut by 4 bases, the J end by 0 bases, with 16 bases between. The CDR3 length is 17 residues. Here the CDR3 reads CASSLSRTGPSYNEQFF. DNA for the CDR3: TGCGCCAGCAGCCTCAGCCGAACAGGGCCCTCCTACAATGAGCAGTTCTTC.

This clone was counted at least ten times. This sequence joins TRBV2 and TRBJ2-7; D gene unclear. Per germline, CDR1 SNHLY and CDR2 FYNNEI. CDR3 length: 12 residues. V lost 3 bases and J 5 bases, leaving 8 bases between the germline ends. CDR3 region: CASSEAAHEQYF. The CDR3 DNA follows: TGTGCCAGCAGTGAGGCGGCTCACGAGCAGTACTTC.

The J gene is TRBJ1-5, the V gene TRBV6-2 or TRBV6-3; D unclear. Germline CDR1 MNHEY, CDR2 SVGEGT. V gave up 4 bases and J gave up 0 bases, with 13 bases separating them. The CDR3 contains 16 residues. The CDR3 DNA reads TGTGCCAGCAGTTCCCCGACGGAGAATAGCAATCAGCCCCAGCATTTT. It encodes CASSSPTENSNQPQHF.

The rearrangement joins TRBV6-5 to TRBJ1-4, with D possibly TRBD1 on 5 matching bases. Germline loops: CDR1 MNHEY, CDR2 SVGAGI. The V end lost 5 bases, the J end lost 13 bases, and 17 bases lay between the germline ends. The CDR3 runs 13 residues. CDR3: CASSRREEGALFF. In DNA form, the CDR3 reads TGTGCCAGCAGTCGACGGGAGGAAGGGGCACTGTTTTTT.

This chain connects TRBV9 to TRBJ2-5, with 12 bases fitting TRBD1. The CDR3 is 18 residues long. Germline assignment: CDR1 SGDLS and CDR2 YYNGEE. The V segment lost 0 bases and the J segment 0 bases; nucleotides outside the gene matches: 6. CDR3 protein: CASSVAGGTGGNQETQYF. In nucleotides, the CDR3 is TGTGCCAGCAGCGTAGCGGGGGGGACAGGGGGCAACCAAGAGACCCAGTACTTC. The complete variable domain, with remaining parts taken from reference TRBV9 and TRBJ2-5, reads DSGVTQTPKHLITATGQRVTLRCSPRSGDLSVYWYQQSLDQGLQFLIQYYNGEERAKGNILERFSAQQFPDLHSELNLSSLELGDSALYFCASSVAGGTGGNQETQYFGPGTRLLVL.

The chain links TRBV3-1 (or the pseudogene TRBV3-2) to TRBJ1-3, with a possible D match to TRBD1 (6 bases). V lost 4 bases and J 7 bases, leaving 11 bases between the germline ends. The CDR3 has 13 residues. CDR1 and CDR2 (germline): LGHDT, YNNKEL (reference sequence). CDR3 region: CASSLRTENTIYF. In DNA form, the CDR3 reads TGTGCCAGCAGCCTACGGACAGAGAACACCATATATTTT.

This clone has just a few counts. This chain links TRBV6-4 with TRBJ2-5; possibly TRBD2 for D (5 bases). The CDR3 runs 15 residues. Looked up from germline, CDR1 is MRHNA and CDR2 is SNTAGT. Trimming left V 8 bases short and J 1 base short, with 17 bases between. The CDR3 DNA reads TGTGCCAGCTTGGGGATGCAGCGGCTCCAAGAGACCCAGTACTTC. Residues: CASLGMQRLQETQYF.